The 19 T cell receptor beta chains listed next were all sequenced from one sample in a study of T cell responses to AZD1222 COVID-19 vaccine. The assay was immunoSEQ multiplex PCR, and TCRdb's table has in-frame clones only and misses some. The profile covers some 150,000 clones, with just over 90% appearing a single time and roughly 2.9% taken by the ten largest. Material: peripheral blood, obtained on day 0 of MenACWY control vaccination. These receptors originate from an adult in good health.

The sample holds one count of this clone. This chain uses TRBV24-1 with TRBJ2-1, with D perhaps matching TRBD2 (6 bases). The germline gives CDR1 KGHDR, CDR2 SFDVKD. Trimming left V 3 bases short and J 9 bases short, with 11 bases between. The CDR3 loop spans 13 amino acids. The CDR3 DNA reads TGTGCCACCAGTGATGTCGGGGGAAGTGAGCAGTTCTTC. Translation: CATSDVGGSEQFF.

This clone showed up just a few times. CDR3 residues: CSASPLAGGPDTQYF. Written as DNA, the CDR3 is TGCAGTGCTAGTCCCCTAGCGGGAGGGCCGGATACGCAGTATTTT. The chain couples TRBV20-1 to TRBJ2-3, with 12 bases identical to TRBD2. The J segment lost 6 bases and the V segment lost 3 bases, leaving 7 bases of the junction unmatched. The germline V gene encodes CDR1 DFQATT and CDR2 SNEGSKA (reference sequence). This CDR3 contains 15 residues.

V is TRBV7-2 and J is TRBJ2-1; D might be TRBD2 (6 bases). CDR3 length: 15 amino acids. CDR1 and CDR2 from the germline V gene are SGHTA and FQGNSA. The V and J ends lost 0 bases and 10 bases respectively, with 16 bases between them. CDR3 residues: CASSLAGGGIEEQFF. The CDR3 bases are TGTGCCAGCAGCTTAGCAGGTGGGGGGATAGAGGAGCAGTTCTTC.

The V call is TRBV6-1, the J call TRBJ2-7; D remains ambiguous. CDR1 is MNHNS and CDR2 is SASEGT in the germline V gene. This CDR3 region has 16 residues. V was shortened by 2 bases and J by 4 bases, with 18 bases between the two germline ends. The CDR3 DNA is TGTGCCAGCAGTGAATTTTCAGGTGGGATCTTGTACGAGCAGTACTTC. This sequence encodes CASSEFSGGILYEQYF.

The chain links TRBV28 to TRBJ2-7; D call uncertain. The CDR3 covers 17 residues. Trimming stripped 3 bases from V and 2 bases from J, with 20 bases between. Germline V gene data show CDR1 as MDHEN and CDR2 as SYDVKM. CDR3 bases: TGTGCCAGCAGTTTGGTTCTCTCGATTGGCAGTACCTACGAGCAGTACTTC. It encodes CASSLVLSIGSTYEQYF.

The gene calls are TRBV30 and TRBJ1-5, with 7 bases lining up with TRBD1. Looked up from germline, CDR1 is GTSNPN and CDR2 is SVGIG (reference sequence). The CDR3 sequence is 12 residues long. J lost 4 bases, V lost 3 bases, and 0 bases had no gene match. CDR3 nucleotides: TGTGCCTGGAGGACAGGGAATCAGCCCCAGCATTTT. Translating gives CAWRTGNQPQHF.

This clone was detected once. The V call is TRBV27, the J call TRBJ2-1, with D possibly being TRBD2 (7 bases). This CDR3 has 14 amino acids. From germline, CDR1 is MNHEY and CDR2 SMNVEV (reference sequence). V gave up 3 bases and J gave up 2 bases, with 8 bases separating them. CDR3 in DNA: TGTGCCAGCAGTTTCGGGGGGCCCTACAATGAGCAGTTCTTC. This encodes CASSFGGPYNEQFF.

CDR3 nucleotides: TGTGCCAGCAGTGACTCGCACAAGAACACTGAAGCTTTCTTT. Amino acid sequence: CASSDSHKNTEAFF. The rearrangement links TRBV6-4 to TRBJ1-1, with D uncertain. Trimming shortened V by 0 bases and J by 1 base, and 6 bases separated the two germline ends. The CDR3 is 14 residues long. The V gene's germline CDR1 is MRHNA and CDR2 SNTAGT.

The rearrangement joins TRBV19 to TRBJ1-2; no reliable D call. V lost 0 bases to trimming and J lost 4 bases, with 12 bases between them. Germline CDR1 and CDR2: LNHDA and SQIVND (reference sequence). The length of the CDR3 is 15 residues. The CDR3 spells CASSIDGVRGYGYTF. DNA for the CDR3: TGTGCCAGTAGTATAGACGGCGTGCGGGGCTATGGCTACACCTTC.

The J gene is TRBJ1-1, the V gene TRBV7-6, with TRBD1 matching over 8 bases. Unmatched junction bases numbered 5, after V lost 5 bases and J lost 3 bases. CDR3 size: 14 residues. Germline CDR1 and CDR2: SGHVS and FNYEAQ. The CDR3 DNA is TGTGCCAGCAGCCAGGGGGCGACGTACACTGAAGCTTTCTTT. This translates into CASSQGATYTEAFF.

The rearrangement joins TRBV7-9 to TRBJ2-2; the D gene is possibly TRBD2 (5 bases). The CDR3 spans 13 residues. V was pared by 3 bases and J by 4 bases, with 6 bases between. Germline V lookup: CDR1 SEHNR, CDR2 FQNEAQ (reference sequence). CDR3: CASSFSVTGELFF. The DNA of the CDR3 is TGTGCCAGCAGCTTTAGCGTCACCGGGGAGCTGTTTTTT.

This clone was found a few times. This rearrangement joins TRBV19 to TRBJ2-7; 10 positions match TRBD2. The CDR3 covers 17 residues. Unmatched junction bases numbered 13, after V lost 7 bases and J lost 1 base. CDR1 and CDR2 from the germline V gene are LNHDA and SQIVND (reference sequence). The CDR3 bases are TGTGCCAGTACGGCTACGGGACTAGCGATGGGATCCTACGAGCAGTACTTC. Its protein product is CASTATGLAMGSYEQYF.

The V gene is TRBV7-3, the J gene TRBJ1-5; D not certain. CDR3 length: 13 residues. V was clipped by 5 bases and J by 0 bases, with 5 bases between them. The germline gives CDR1 SGHTA, CDR2 FQGTGA. DNA for the CDR3: TGTGCCAGCAGCCAAAGTAGCAATCAGCCCCAGCATTTT. This translates into CASSQSSNQPQHF.

This clone was observed a single time. This chain uses TRBV19 with TRBJ1-2; 12 positions match TRBD1. The CDR3 covers 15 residues. Germline trimming cut 6 bases from V and 3 bases from J; bases unmatched to any gene: 5. The V gene's germline CDR1 is LNHDA and CDR2 SQIVND (reference sequence). The CDR3: CASRGQGAQDYGYTF. The CDR3 nucleotides are TGTGCCAGTAGGGGACAGGGGGCGCAGGACTATGGCTACACCTTC. Full variable domain (remainder filled in from reference TRBV19 and TRBJ1-2): DGGITQSPKYLFRKEGQNVTLSCEQNLNHDAMYWYRQDPGQGLRLIYYSQIVNDFQKGDIAEGYSVSREKKESFPLTVTSAQKNPTAFYLCASRGQGAQDYGYTFGSGTRLTVV.

This chain links TRBV11-2 with TRBJ1-2; D gene uncertain. Trimming cost V 2 bases and J 4 bases, with 8 bases left between them. The CDR3 is 13 residues long. The V gene's germline CDR1 is SGHAT and CDR2 FQNNGV. The CDR3 is CASSLQELYGYTF. The CDR3 region has the DNA TGTGCCAGCAGCTTACAGGAGCTCTATGGCTACACCTTC.

This chain joins TRBV5-1 and TRBJ2-5, with 7 positions matching TRBD2. The ends lost 4 bases at V and 4 bases at J; junction bases unmatched: 13. The CDR3 is 16 amino acids. Germline V CDR1 and CDR2: SGHRS, YFSETQ. CDR3 in amino acids: CASSQNWASGGETQYF. CDR3 bases: TGCGCCAGCAGCCAGAACTGGGCTAGCGGAGGAGAGACCCAGTACTTC.

The CDR3 sequence: CASYPLFGSSYEQYF. The DNA of the CDR3 is TGTGCCAGCTACCCTCTCTTTGGAAGCTCCTACGAGCAGTACTTC. This chain uses TRBV27 with TRBJ2-7; no firm D call. V was cut by 8 bases and J by 0 bases, with 17 bases left in between. The germline gives CDR1 MNHEY, CDR2 SMNVEV (reference sequence). The CDR3 runs to 15 residues.

V gene TRBV29-1 combines with J gene TRBJ2-7; D might be TRBD2 (5 bases). Trimming left V 1 base short and J 5 bases short, with 9 bases between. Per germline, CDR1 SQVTM and CDR2 ANQGSEA. CDR3 length equals 12 residues. The CDR3 coding sequence is TGCAGCGTTGAAGCGGGGATCAACGAGCAGTACTTC. Encoded protein: CSVEAGINEQYF.

This chain links TRBV29-1 with TRBJ2-7, with D possibly being TRBD1 (6 bases). The CDR3 length is 11 residues. Trimming pared 5 bases from V and 3 bases from J, leaving 8 bases between. Germline lookup yields CDR1 SQVTM and CDR2 ANQGSEA. The DNA for the CDR3 is TGCAGCGTTTTCAGGGGCTACGAGCAGTACTTC. Translating it yields CSVFRGYEQYF.